Sequencing of this T cell receptor (beta chain) was carried out in a study of T cells in Graves' hyperthyroidism and ophthalmopathy. Hyperthyroidism in the patients, aged 18 to 65, was newly diagnosed and under 2 months in duration. There were TCR beta CDR3 regions amplified from RNA transcripts. An initial round of RT-PCR targeting the TCR CDR3 relied on the HTBI primer set. TCRdb reprocessed the multiplex PCR reads via MiXCR and lists one record per CDR3 protein. Of 350,000 or so distinct CDR3 sequences in the sample, around 20% are singletons; the top ten hold roughly 52%. Trimming pared 4 bases from V and 0 bases from J, leaving 13 bases between. This CDR3 contains 16 residues. CDR1 is LGHDT and CDR2 is YNNKEL in the germline V gene (reference sequence).

This chain joins TRBV3-1 and TRBJ2-1; TRBD2 is a possible D gene (5 bases). Sequencing was performed on blood. This TCR was sampled from a woman in her forties or fifties with Graves' hyperthyroidism. CDR3 in DNA: TGTGCCAGCAGCCTAAAGCGGCTGAGCTCCTACAATGAGCAGTTCTTC. Protein: CASSLKRLSSYNEQFF.